This entry lists 19 T cell receptor beta chains sequenced from one sample in a study of blood T cell repertoires in COVID-19. The repertoire was sequenced with immunoSEQ multiplex PCR; TCRdb's copy has only in-frame clones and lacks some. The sample shows 310,000 or so clones, approximately 88% of them seen only once. The sequenced material came from peripheral blood. The receptor set was obtained from a man younger than 35 who had recovered from COVID-19.

The CDR3 protein is CASSTGTSLTDTQYF. As DNA, the CDR3 is TGTGCCAGCTCCACCGGGACTAGCCTCACAGATACGCAGTATTTT. This chain links TRBV18 with TRBJ2-3, with 9 bases that match TRBD2. The CDR3 has 15 residues. Looked up from germline, CDR1 is KGHSH and CDR2 is LQKENI. V trimming: 6 bases; J trimming: 2 bases; junction bases outside the gene matches: 6.

About this clone: Other nucleotide sequences in the sample specify the same CDR3. The chain uses TRBV29-1 and TRBJ1-5; a possible D gene is TRBD1 (6 bases). The CDR3 spans 13 residues. V gave up 4 bases and J gave up 3 bases, with 10 bases separating them. CDR1 is SQVTM and CDR2 is ANQGSEA in the germline V gene. The CDR3 DNA reads TGCAGCGTTGCGACAGGTGTCAATCAGCCCCAGCATTTT. Its translation is CSVATGVNQPQHF. Based on the CDR3 plus reference TRBV29-1 and TRBJ1-5, the full variable domain is SAVISQKPSRDICQRGTSLTIQCQVDSQVTMMFWYRQQPGQSLTLIATANQGSEATYESGFVIDKFPISRPNLTFSTLTVSNMSPEDSSIYLCSVATGVNQPQHFGDGTRLSIL.

The chain carries TRBV6-1 and TRBJ2-7; D is possibly TRBD1 (6 bases). Germline-derived CDR1 and CDR2 are MNHNS and SASEGT. The V end was cut by 0 bases, the J end by 3 bases, with 9 bases between. The CDR3 runs 14 residues. The CDR3 here is CASSEAGQLYEQYF. The CDR3 DNA reads as TGTGCCAGCAGTGAAGCCGGACAGCTCTACGAGCAGTACTTC.

This chain uses TRBV19 with TRBJ2-7, with D hard to call. Per the germline V gene, CDR1 is LNHDA and CDR2 is SQIVND (reference sequence). V lost 1 base and J 3 bases, leaving 13 bases between the germline ends. The CDR3 runs 15 residues. CDR3 DNA sequence: TGTGCCAGTAGTATAGGGGTTAGCCAAGACTACGAGCAGTACTTC. Translating it yields CASSIGVSQDYEQYF.

The chain is built from TRBV7-9 and TRBJ2-2; D perhaps matches TRBD1 (6 bases). V shed 4 bases and J shed 3 bases, with 15 bases lying between them. The CDR3 is 16 amino acids. Germline V gene sequence: CDR1 SEHNR, CDR2 FQNEAQ (reference sequence). CDR3 DNA: TGTGCCAGCAGCTCCCGGGACACAGCTTACACCGGGGAGCTGTTTTTT. This codes for CASSSRDTAYTGELFF.

The chain combines TRBV5-1 with TRBJ2-7; possibly TRBD2 for D (6 bases). Germline CDR1 is SGHRS and CDR2 is YFSETQ. The CDR3 contains 18 residues. Trimming removed 4 bases at V and 0 bases at J, with 23 bases between. Here the CDR3 reads CASSRGYRDSSLSYEQYF. DNA of the CDR3: TGCGCCAGCAGCCGAGGATACCGGGACTCAAGCCTCTCCTACGAGCAGTACTTC.

This chain joins TRBV18 and TRBJ1-1; 8 positions match TRBD1. The CDR3 covers 15 residues. The junction had 9 bases not matched to a gene; V was cut back by 6 bases and J by 3 bases. The germline CDR1 and CDR2 sequences are KGHSH and LQKENI. CDR3 in DNA: TGTGCCAGCTCCCCCGGGACGGACAGGGACACTGAAGCTTTCTTT. As protein: CASSPGTDRDTEAFF.

CDR3 residues: CASSVVQYPTGELFF. The CDR3, as DNA: TGTGCCAGCAGCGTAGTACAGTACCCTACCGGGGAGCTGTTTTTT. The J gene is TRBJ2-2, the V gene TRBV9; D is uncertain. Trimming removed 0 bases at V and 5 bases at J, with 11 bases between. The CDR3 is 15 residues long. CDR1 is SGDLS and CDR2 is YYNGEE in the germline V gene. Together with reference TRBV9 and TRBJ2-2, the CDR3 gives the full variable domain: DSGVTQTPKHLITATGQRVTLRCSPRSGDLSVYWYQQSLDQGLQFLIQYYNGEERAKGNILERFSAQQFPDLHSELNLSSLELGDSALYFCASSVVQYPTGELFFGEGSRLTVL.

The chain combines TRBV11-2 with TRBJ2-1; 11 nucleotides align to TRBD2. This CDR3 is 15 amino acids long. Losses at the gene ends were 6 bases for V and 3 bases for J; bases not matched to a gene: 4. CDR1 is SGHAT, CDR2 FQNNGV, per germline. In DNA, the CDR3 is TGTGCCAGCAGGCTAGCGGGGGGATACTACAATGAGCAGTTCTTC. Protein: CASRLAGGYYNEQFF. The entire variable domain, with the rest obtained from reference TRBV11-2 and TRBJ2-1, is as follows: EAGVAQSPRYKIIEKRQSVAFWCNPISGHATLYWYQQILGQGPKLLIQFQNNGVVDDSQLPKDRFSAERLKGVDSTLKIQPAKLEDSAVYLCASRLAGGYYNEQFFGPGTRLTVL.

This clone was found once. This rearrangement joins TRBV11-2 to TRBJ2-7; 9 nucleotides line up with TRBD1. J lost 0 bases, V lost 2 bases, and 8 bases had no gene match. This CDR3 is built from 17 residues. Germline V gene sequence: CDR1 SGHAT, CDR2 FQNNGV. CDR3: CASSLRRTGGSSYEQYF. CDR3 bases: TGTGCCAGCAGCTTAAGACGTACAGGGGGCAGCTCCTACGAGCAGTACTTC.

Concerning this clone itself: Sequence at one end of the junction differs from germline and may be a read error. This chain uses TRBV3-1 (or the pseudogene TRBV3-2) with TRBJ1-2; D not certain. The CDR3 length is 10 residues. The germline V gene encodes CDR1 LGHDT and CDR2 YNNKEL (reference sequence). For the CDR3, the DNA is TGTGCCAGCAGCCAAGGAGGATGGGCCTTC. Translation: CASSQGGWAF.

The V call is TRBV25-1, the J call TRBJ1-1, with a weak D call TRBD1 (6 bases). There are 14 residues in the CDR3. Germline CDR1 MGHDK, CDR2 SYGVNS. V gave up 6 bases and J gave up 4 bases, with 15 bases separating them. CDR3 nucleotide sequence: TGTGCCAGCAGGGATGACAGGTTGTCCACTGAAGCTTTCTTT. Residues: CASRDDRLSTEAFF.

This chain links TRBV4-1 with TRBJ2-5; TRBD2 agrees at 12 bases. The CDR3 runs to 17 residues. V lost 4 bases to trimming and J lost 4 bases; unmatched junction nucleotides: 10. The V gene's germline CDR1 is MGHRA and CDR2 YSYEKL. The CDR3 DNA reads TGCGCCAGCAGCCCTAGCCTAGCGGGAGGGGTGGCAGAGACCCAGTACTTC. Residues: CASSPSLAGGVAETQYF.

The genes are TRBV5-4 and TRBJ2-7, with 7 bases matching TRBD1. Per the germline V gene, CDR1 is SGHNT and CDR2 is YYREEE (reference sequence). Trimming at V came to 4 bases and at J to 1 base, leaving 5 bases not matched to a gene. CDR3 length equals 14 residues. CDR3 DNA: TGTGCCAGCAGCGATGGGACAGCTTCCTACGAGCAGTACTTC. Translating gives CASSDGTASYEQYF.

The CDR3 is CASSQLQETQYF. The CDR3, as DNA: TGTGCCAGCAGCCAACTACAAGAGACCCAGTACTTC. The J gene is TRBJ2-5, the V gene TRBV14; D uncertain. Germline values: CDR1 SGHDN, CDR2 FVKESK. This CDR3 is built from 12 residues. Trimming stripped 2 bases from V and 2 bases from J, with 3 bases between.

The chain joins TRBV7-6 to TRBJ2-2; TRBD1 is a possible D gene (5 bases). Germline-derived CDR1 and CDR2 are SGHVS and FNYEAQ. V lost 2 bases and J 0 bases, leaving 10 bases between the germline ends. CDR3 length equals 16 residues. Here the CDR3 reads CASSLRQSANTGELFF. The CDR3 coding sequence is TGTGCCAGCAGCTTAAGACAGTCCGCGAACACCGGGGAGCTGTTTTTT.

The V and J genes are TRBV6-6 and TRBJ2-1, with D unclear. CDR3 length: 14 residues. Deletions cut 7 bases from V and 10 bases from J, with 20 bases between. CDR1 MNHNY and CDR2 SVGAGI come from the germline V gene (reference sequence). CDR3 bases: TGTGCCAGCAATGCAGGATCCCCCTGGTCGGAGCAGTTCTTC. The encoded protein is CASNAGSPWSEQFF.

The chain recombines TRBV5-1 with TRBJ2-7; 12 bases align to TRBD1. With V trimmed by 3 bases and J by 7 bases, 5 bases remained unmatched. The CDR3 length is 14 residues. Germline V gives CDR1 SGHRS, CDR2 YFSETQ. The CDR3 spells CASSWGQGAGEQYF. CDR3 in DNA: TGCGCCAGCAGCTGGGGACAGGGGGCGGGAGAGCAGTACTTC.

This clone has a single count. This chain uses TRBV9 with TRBJ2-5, with 11 bases lining up with TRBD2. Germline CDR1 reads SGDLS; CDR2 reads YYNGEE. The junction had 7 bases not matched to a gene; V was cut back by 3 bases and J by 0 bases. CDR3 size: 17 residues. The CDR3 loop is CASSATGLAVYQETQYF. CDR3 nucleotides: TGTGCCAGCAGCGCCACGGGACTAGCGGTTTACCAAGAGACCCAGTACTTC.